Presented here are 27 T cell receptor beta chains from one specimen sequenced in a study of identical twins. TCRdb re-analysed the 5' RACE reads in MiXCR, keeping a single row per CDR3 protein. The sample has approximately 190,000 distinct CDR3 sequences; about 15% are singletons. This sample was shared with a second study, whose subject was T cells expressing NK-cell markers.

The sample consisted of CD8+ T cells sorted from blood. These TCRs come from a woman aged 18-29 years in good health.

The chain is built from TRBV6-2 or TRBV6-3 and TRBJ1-5; D unresolved. V was shortened by 2 bases and J by 7 bases, with 9 bases between the two germline ends. The CDR3 is made up of 13 amino acids. CDR1 is MNHEY, CDR2 SVGEGT, per germline. The CDR3 nucleotides read TGTGCCAGCAGTTACACGGGAGAGCAGCCCCAGCATTTT. This sequence encodes CASSYTGEQPQHF.

This chain connects TRBV6-6 to TRBJ1-1; D ambiguous. This CDR3 region has 13 residues. Germline CDR1 reads MNHNY; CDR2 reads SVGAGI (reference sequence). V lost 8 bases and J lost 1, with 11 bases in between. CDR3 nucleotides: TGTGCCAGCTTTTCGGGAGGGAACACTGAAGCTTTCTTT. This codes for CASFSGGNTEAFF.

This clonotype came up a few times. The chain carries TRBV12-3 or TRBV12-4 and TRBJ2-3; possible D gene TRBD2, 7 bases. The CDR3 contains 14 residues. Trimming pared 1 base from V and 6 bases from J, leaving 11 bases between. CDR3 DNA: TGTGCCAGCAGTTTAGTGGGAGGGGGGGATACGCAGTATTTT. It codes for CASSLVGGGDTQYF.

The chain uses TRBV11-1 and TRBJ2-7; 8 positions match TRBD2. V shed 5 bases and J 2 bases; nucleotides not matched to a gene: 5. Germline CDR1 SGHAT, CDR2 FQDESV (reference sequence). The CDR3 covers 14 residues. CDR3 DNA sequence: TGTGCCAGCAGCATTACCGGGGGGGCCTACGAGCAGTACTTC. It yields the protein CASSITGGAYEQYF.

This clonotype has only a few counts. The chain employs TRBV6-1 and TRBJ1-5; 7 bases line up with TRBD1. The CDR3 totals 16 residues. V lost 6 bases and J lost 0; bases outside the gene matches: 8. In germline, CDR1 is MNHNS, CDR2 SASEGT. CDR3 region: CASSPQGQHSNQPQHF. CDR3 DNA: TGTGCCAGCAGCCCCCAGGGACAGCATAGCAATCAGCCCCAGCATTTT.

The chain has TRBV29-1 and TRBJ1-2; possibly TRBD1 for D (6 bases). Germline V CDR1 and CDR2: SQVTM, ANQGSEA. The V end was cut by 6 bases, the J end by 2 bases, with 19 bases between. The CDR3 totals 15 residues. The CDR3 region has the DNA TGCAGCGTGCCTATGACAGGATCGACCAACTATGGCTACACCTTC. Protein: CSVPMTGSTNYGYTF.

This clonotype was counted a single time. The rearrangement joins TRBV29-1 to TRBJ2-7, with 9 bases matching TRBD2. The CDR3 sequence is 16 residues long. Germline V gives CDR1 SQVTM, CDR2 ANQGSEA. The V gene end was trimmed by 2 bases and the J gene end by 4 bases; junction bases not matched to a gene: 12. In nucleotides, the CDR3 is TGCAGCGTTGAACATCTGCGGGAGGGCCTAACATACGAGCAGTACTTC. It translates to CSVEHLREGLTYEQYF.

This clonotype was recorded a few times. V is TRBV25-1 and J is TRBJ1-6; D is uncertain. V lost 2 bases, J lost 10 bases, and 3 bases lay in between. This CDR3 spans 11 amino acids. Germline V gives CDR1 MGHDK, CDR2 SYGVNS. Here the CDR3 reads CASSEGSPLHF. The DNA of the CDR3 is TGTGCCAGCAGTGAAGGCTCACCCCTCCACTTT.

As DNA, the CDR3 is TGTGCCAGCAGCTACCCGGGGAACAATGAGCAGTTCTTC. It encodes CASSYPGNNEQFF. The V call is TRBV5-5, the J call TRBJ2-1; TRBD2 is a possible D gene (5 bases). Trimming removed 3 bases from V and 5 bases from J, with 9 bases in between. The germline V gene encodes CDR1 SGHKS and CDR2 YYEKEE (reference sequence). This CDR3 is built from 13 residues.

A few counts support this clonotype. V gene TRBV5-4 combines with J gene TRBJ1-2; tentative D call: TRBD1 (5 bases). The CDR3 runs 15 residues. The V gene's germline CDR1 is SGHNT and CDR2 YYREEE (reference sequence). V shed 0 bases and J shed 6 bases, with 15 bases lying between them. This CDR3 is CASSLDKGGGDGYTF. CDR3 sequence (DNA): TGTGCCAGCAGCTTGGATAAGGGCGGGGGTGATGGCTACACCTTC.

V is TRBV9 and J is TRBJ2-1; 9 bases agree with TRBD2. The CDR3 sequence is 12 residues long. Germline lookup yields CDR1 SGDLS and CDR2 YYNGEE. Trimming removed 5 bases from V and 9 bases from J; junction bases left unmatched: 3. CDR3 residues: CASRGSGSEQFF. CDR3 DNA sequence: TGTGCCAGCAGGGGTAGCGGGAGTGAGCAGTTCTTC.

The chain links TRBV29-1 to TRBJ1-1, with D possibly TRBD1 on 6 matching bases. Per germline, CDR1 SQVTM and CDR2 ANQGSEA. There are 15 residues in the CDR3. V lost 7 bases and J 4 bases, leaving 22 bases between the germline ends. This CDR3 is CSARGLSLGSTEAFF. CDR3 DNA sequence: TGCAGCGCCAGGGGCCTTTCCCTGGGGAGCACTGAAGCTTTCTTT.

This clonotype was counted only a few times. This sequence joins TRBV27 and TRBJ2-7, with a tentative D call TRBD1 (6 bases). The CDR3 consists of 14 residues. Trimming left V 5 bases short and J 2 bases short, with 13 bases between. Germline assignment: CDR1 MNHEY and CDR2 SMNVEV (reference sequence). CDR3 region: CASSKEQGPYEQYF. As DNA, the CDR3 is TGTGCCAGCAGTAAGGAACAGGGCCCCTACGAGCAGTACTTC.

The chain joins TRBV12-3 or TRBV12-4 to TRBJ2-5; possible D gene TRBD2, 5 bases. The V end was cut by 3 bases, the J end by 2 bases, with 13 bases between. This CDR3 spans 15 amino acids. CDR3 DNA: TGTGCCAGCAGTTTTAGCGCTAAATTTCAAGAGACCCAGTACTTC. Amino acid sequence: CASSFSAKFQETQYF.

In this sample, this clonotype turned up a few times. V and J are TRBV11-2 and TRBJ2-2; D is uncertain. Germline V CDR1 and CDR2: SGHAT, FQNNGV. V lost 0 bases and J 7 bases, leaving 12 bases between the germline ends. This CDR3 is 15 amino acids long. The chain's CDR3 is CASSLDLDTRGELFF. CDR3 bases: TGTGCCAGCAGCTTAGATCTCGATACCCGCGGGGAGCTGTTTTTT.

In this sample, this clonotype turned up a few times. The chain links TRBV27 to TRBJ2-7, with unresolved D. The CDR3 runs 13 residues. Trimming stripped 3 bases from V and 3 bases from J, with 9 bases between. CDR1 and CDR2 (germline): MNHEY, SMNVEV (reference sequence). The CDR3 reads CASSFGEVYEQYF. The CDR3 bases are TGTGCCAGCAGTTTCGGTGAGGTCTACGAGCAGTACTTC.

The chain employs TRBV6-1 and TRBJ2-3, with 9 bases aligning to TRBD1. The germline V gene encodes CDR1 MNHNS and CDR2 SASEGT. J gave up 4 bases and V 5 bases, and 7 bases lay outside the gene matches. The CDR3 is 15 amino acids. Here the CDR3 reads CASSLRTGVPDTQYF. The CDR3 nucleotides are TGTGCCAGCAGTCTCCGGACAGGGGTCCCAGATACGCAGTATTTT.

This clonotype was counted only a few times. The chain couples TRBV4-3 to TRBJ1-2; D is ambiguous. The CDR3 is 11 amino acids. V was shortened by 0 bases and J by 8 bases, with 4 bases between the two germline ends. Germline V gene data show CDR1 as LGHNA and CDR2 as YSLEER. The CDR3 sequence is CASSQDDGYTF. The CDR3 bases are TGCGCCAGCAGCCAAGATGACGGCTACACCTTC.

This clonotype was seen ten or more times. The chain uses TRBV11-2 and TRBJ2-7; TRBD2 agrees at 7 bases. V shed 5 bases and J 5 bases; nucleotides not matched to a gene: 18. This CDR3 region has 17 residues. Germline V gives CDR1 SGHAT, CDR2 FQNNGV. In DNA form, the CDR3 reads TGTGCCAGCAGCCCCAAACTAGCGAGGGGCGCTAAGGACGAGCAGTACTTC. Residues: CASSPKLARGAKDEQYF. Based on the CDR3 plus reference TRBV11-2 and TRBJ2-7, the full variable domain is EAGVAQSPRYKIIEKRQSVAFWCNPISGHATLYWYQQILGQGPKLLIQFQNNGVVDDSQLPKDRFSAERLKGVDSTLKIQPAKLEDSAVYLCASSPKLARGAKDEQYFGPGTRLTVT.

The chain joins TRBV7-9 to TRBJ2-1; the D gene is possibly TRBD2 (6 bases). Germline assignment: CDR1 SEHNR and CDR2 FQNEAQ (reference sequence). The CDR3 consists of 17 residues. V was cut by 5 bases and J by 4 bases, with 21 bases left in between. The CDR3 DNA sequence: TGTGCCAGCAGCCTTTTGCCGACACTAGCCTATTACAATGAGCAGTTCTTC. Its protein is CASSLLPTLAYYNEQFF. Filled out from reference TRBV7-9 and TRBJ2-1, the complete variable domain reads DTGVSQNPRHKITKRGQNVTFRCDPISEHNRLYWYRQTLGQGPEFLTYFQNEAQLEKSRLLSDRFSAERPKGSFSTLEIQRTEQGDSAMYLCASSLLPTLAYYNEQFFGPGTRLTVL.

This clonotype was counted ten times or more. The rearrangement links TRBV4-1 to TRBJ2-5, with 8 positions matching TRBD2. From germline, CDR1 is MGHRA and CDR2 YSYEKL. Trimming at V came to 5 bases and at J to 2 bases, leaving 1 base not matched to a gene. The CDR3 consists of 13 residues. The CDR3 DNA follows: TGCGCCAGCAGCGCGGGGGGACAAGAGACCCAGTACTTC. Its translation: CASSAGGQETQYF.

In its sample, this clonotype was seen a few times. The chain links TRBV7-6 to TRBJ1-3, with no clear D. Germline V CDR1 and CDR2: SGHVS, FNYEAQ. The V and J ends lost 2 bases and 0 bases respectively, with 11 bases between them. This CDR3 has 16 amino acids. CDR3 bases: TGTGCCAGCAGCTTAAGGGAGGCCAACTCTGGAAACACCATATATTTT. Amino acid sequence: CASSLREANSGNTIYF.

A few counts support this clonotype. This sequence joins TRBV20-1 and TRBJ2-7; 9 nucleotides align to TRBD2. The CDR3 loop spans 13 amino acids. The germline CDR1 and CDR2 sequences are DFQATT and SNEGSKA (reference sequence). After removal of 0 bases from V and 4 bases from J, the junction contained 1 base not matched to a gene. The CDR3 region has the DNA TGCAGTGCTAGAGAGCGGGGGGGGTACGAGCAGTACTTC. Protein: CSARERGGYEQYF.

The J gene is TRBJ2-1, the V gene TRBV9, with 10 positions matching TRBD2. The CDR3 runs 15 residues. Germline V gene lookup returns CDR1 SGDLS and CDR2 YYNGEE. V lost 2 bases and J lost 10; bases outside the gene matches: 9. The CDR3 spells CASSVGGLAPIEQFF. In DNA, the CDR3 is TGTGCCAGCAGCGTGGGGGGACTAGCGCCCATCGAGCAGTTCTTC. Full variable domain (missing parts from reference TRBV9 and TRBJ2-1): DSGVTQTPKHLITATGQRVTLRCSPRSGDLSVYWYQQSLDQGLQFLIQYYNGEERAKGNILERFSAQQFPDLHSELNLSSLELGDSALYFCASSVGGLAPIEQFFGPGTRLTVL.

The CDR3 protein is CASGRDSTDTQYF. The CDR3 DNA follows: TGTGCTAGTGGTCGGGACAGCACAGATACGCAGTATTTT. This chain uses TRBV12-5 with TRBJ2-3; D may correspond to TRBD1 or TRBD2 (5 bases each). Trimming pared 5 bases from V and 0 bases from J, leaving 6 bases between. This CDR3 spans 13 amino acids. CDR1 and CDR2 from the germline V gene are LGHNT and FRNRAP.

The sample holds a few counts of this clonotype. The chain joins TRBV7-1 to TRBJ2-7; TRBD2 matches at 13 bases. TRBV7-1 is placed among ORFs of uncertain function. Trimming took 1 base from V and 2 from J; bases not matched to a gene: 17. This CDR3 has 21 amino acids. The chain's CDR3 is CASSSGTGGRGTSGVTYEQYF. The CDR3 nucleotides read TGTGCCAGCAGCTCAGGCACAGGGGGTAGGGGGACTAGCGGGGTTACCTACGAGCAGTACTTC.

Many counts were recorded for this clonotype. The chain employs TRBV20-1 and TRBJ2-6; D might be TRBD2 (5 bases). The CDR3 is 15 residues long. CDR1 and CDR2 (germline): DFQATT, SNEGSKA (reference sequence). V lost 6 bases to trimming and J lost 0 bases, with 12 bases between them. The CDR3 nucleotides are TGCAGTGCCAAATCCCGGGACTCTGGGGCCAACGTCCTGACTTTC. Translated: CSAKSRDSGANVLTF.